Listed here are 24 T cell receptor beta chains from one sample, sequenced in a study of CD8 T cells in ankylosing spondylitis. Whole-study results and caveats: A motif of eight or nine highly homologous TCR beta variants was seen as apparently characteristic of ankylosing spondylitis blood.

MiXCR, run by TCRdb on the 5' RACE reads, gives a single entry per CDR3 protein. The sample records about 540,000 distinct CDR3 sequences, roughly 13% being singletons. No cognate antigen is known for these TCRs. Material for sequencing was blood, either unsorted or a sorted T cell fraction (not recorded which). The source of these receptors is a male donor with ankylosing spondylitis.

CDR3 nucleotides: TGTGCCAGCAGATGGGACAGGGGTAACTATGGCTACACCTTC. Translation gives CASRWDRGNYGYTF. This chain joins TRBV2 and TRBJ1-2; 10 positions agree with TRBD1. CDR3 length: 14 amino acids. V gave up 6 bases and J gave up 1 base; unmatched junction bases: 2. Germline V gene lookup returns CDR1 SNHLY and CDR2 FYNNEI.

This clonotype was recorded a few times. V gene TRBV5-1 combines with J gene TRBJ1-1; TRBD1 might be the D (5 bases). CDR3 length equals 15 residues. Germline CDR1 reads SGHRS; CDR2 reads YFSETQ. The V gene lost 0 bases and the J gene lost 7 bases, with 16 bases spanning the gap. The DNA for the CDR3 is TGCGCCAGCAGCTTGGGTAGCAGGGTAAGAATTGAAGCTTTCTTT. Its translation: CASSLGSRVRIEAFF.

This clonotype was seen only a few times. The V call is TRBV9, the J call TRBJ2-1, with D uncertain. Germline V lookup: CDR1 SGDLS, CDR2 YYNGEE. The CDR3 runs to 14 residues. V dropped 5 bases and J dropped 0 bases, with 9 bases sitting between them. CDR3: CASRLLSSYNEQFF. CDR3 DNA sequence: TGTGCCAGCAGGCTCTTAAGCTCCTACAATGAGCAGTTCTTC.

This clonotype was detected a few times. The rearrangement uses TRBV27 and TRBJ1-6; D uncertain. The germline gives CDR1 MNHEY, CDR2 SMNVEV (reference sequence). The V end lost 7 bases, the J end lost 7 bases, and 11 bases lay between the germline ends. The CDR3 runs to 13 residues. This chain's CDR3 is CASKVTANSPLHF. The CDR3 bases are TGTGCCAGCAAGGTTACAGCCAATTCACCCCTCCACTTT.

Many counts were recorded for this clonotype. The rearrangement links TRBV12-3 or TRBV12-4 to TRBJ2-7; TRBD1 aligns across 10 bases. The junction had 4 bases not matched to a gene; V was cut back by 3 bases and J by 5 bases. The CDR3 totals 14 residues. In DNA, the CDR3 is TGTGCCAGCAGTTTGGGGGACAGGGGCCACGAGCAGTACGTC. This gives the protein CASSLGDRGHEQYV.

This clonotype was seen a few times. The rearrangement links TRBV14 to TRBJ2-5; TRBD2 is a possible D gene (6 bases). Trimming stripped 4 bases from V and 6 bases from J, with 18 bases between. The germline gives CDR1 SGHDN, CDR2 FVKESK. The CDR3 loop spans 15 amino acids. The CDR3 is CASSPLADQGKTQYF. CDR3 nucleotides: TGTGCCAGCAGCCCGTTAGCGGATCAAGGGAAGACCCAGTACTTC.

Notes on this clonotype: A much bigger clone sits one base away, suggesting this may be a read error. Without the conserved terminal phenylalanine or tryptophan, this CDR3 likely stems from a read error. DNA for the CDR3: TGTGCCAGCAGCCCTTACAGCTCCTACTCCTACAATGAGCAGTTCATC. Its protein product is CASSPYSSYSYNEQFI. This rearrangement joins TRBV5-5 to TRBJ2-1; D is uncertain. This CDR3 spans 16 amino acids. The V and J ends lost 4 bases and 0 bases respectively, with 14 bases between them. CDR1 SGHKS and CDR2 YYEKEE come from the germline V gene (reference sequence).

The chain joins TRBV7-8 to TRBJ2-1; TRBD1 or TRBD2 may be the D gene (7 bases each). CDR1 SGHVS and CDR2 FQNEAQ come from the germline V gene. The ends were cut back, 10 bases at V and 12 bases at J, with 22 bases in the middle. The CDR3 length is 13 residues. The CDR3 sequence: CAILRGGGSGQFF. The CDR3, as DNA: TGTGCCATCCTAAGAGGGGGCGGGAGTGGGCAGTTCTTC.

The V and J genes are TRBV6-1 and TRBJ1-5; no reliable D call. This CDR3 comprises 12 residues. Germline V gene sequence: CDR1 MNHNS, CDR2 SASEGT. With 1 base removed from V and 9 bases from J, the gap between germline ends came to 7 bases. The CDR3 DNA reads as TGTGCCAGCAGTGAAGTCGTCCCGCCCCAGCATTTT. This encodes CASSEVVPPQHF.

The DNA for the CDR3 is TGTGCCAGCAGCGGGCAGGGGGCAGCCGGAAACACCATATATTTT. It encodes CASSGQGAAGNTIYF. The V call is TRBV5-6, the J call TRBJ1-3; 8 bases align to TRBD1. CDR1 SGHDT and CDR2 YYEEEE come from the germline V gene. V trimming: 4 bases; J trimming: 4 bases; junction bases outside the gene matches: 7. The CDR3 totals 15 residues. The entire variable domain, with the rest obtained from reference TRBV5-6 and TRBJ1-3, is as follows: DAGVTQSPTHLIKTRGQQVTLRCSPKSGHDTVSWYQQALGQGPQFIFQYYEEEERQRGNFPDRFSGHQFPNYSSELNVNALLLGDSALYLCASSGQGAAGNTIYFGEGSWLTVV.

This clonotype was found a few times. This chain uses TRBV11-2 with TRBJ1-2, with D possibly TRBD1 on 5 matching bases. The ends were cut back, 2 bases at V and 2 bases at J, with 12 bases in the middle. This CDR3 has 15 residues. Germline loops: CDR1 SGHAT, CDR2 FQNNGV. CDR3 bases: TGTGCCAGCAGCTTATGGGCGCGGGACAACTATGGCTACACCTTC. Translating gives CASSLWARDNYGYTF.

CDR3 region: CASSLGRPSGGVGETQYF. The DNA of the CDR3 is TGTGCCAGCAGCTTAGGAAGGCCTAGCGGTGGGGTCGGGGAGACCCAGTACTTC. The chain is built from TRBV7-6 and TRBJ2-5; TRBD2 aligns across 7 bases. Germline CDR1 is SGHVS and CDR2 is FNYEAQ. V lost 1 base to trimming and J lost 5 bases; unmatched junction nucleotides: 16. The CDR3 extends over 18 amino acids.

The table lists this clonotype with a few counts. The CDR3 protein is CSARDLLGGKNTGELFF. The CDR3, as DNA: TGCAGTGCTAGAGATCTGCTTGGAGGGAAGAACACCGGGGAGCTGTTTTTT. This chain uses TRBV20-1 with TRBJ2-2; TRBD2 might be the D (6 bases). CDR1 is DFQATT, CDR2 SNEGSKA, per germline (reference sequence). The length of the CDR3 is 17 residues. V lost 0 bases and J lost 1, with 15 bases in between.

This clonotype was observed many times. This chain links TRBV29-1 with TRBJ1-1; D is perhaps TRBD1 (6 bases). Germline V CDR1 and CDR2: SQVTM, ANQGSEA. The V end lost 7 bases, the J end lost 5 bases, and 23 bases lay between the germline ends. The CDR3 has 15 residues. The CDR3 loop is CSAPLTGDKTTEAFF. The CDR3 nucleotides read TGCAGCGCTCCGCTTACCGGGGACAAAACTACTGAAGCTTTCTTT.

Note on this clonotype: With a much larger clone just one base away, this may be a read error. The genes are TRBV6-5 and TRBJ2-3; no definite D call. CDR1 is MNHEY, CDR2 SVGAGI, per germline. Trimming removed 5 bases from V and 9 bases from J, with 9 bases in between. The CDR3 spans 11 residues. The CDR3 here is CASSTPQTQYF. The CDR3 DNA follows: TGTGCCAGCAGTACCCCCCAGACGCAGTATTTT.

V usage is TRBV27 and J usage is TRBJ2-2; 11 positions agree with TRBD1. V gave up 5 bases and J gave up 7 bases; unmatched junction bases: 3. The CDR3 contains 14 residues. Germline CDR1 and CDR2: MNHEY and SMNVEV (reference sequence). This chain's CDR3 is CASSPGQGVGELFF. CDR3 sequence (DNA): TGTGCCAGCAGTCCGGGACAGGGGGTCGGGGAGCTGTTTTTT.

The chain couples TRBV7-6 to TRBJ2-5; D possibly corresponds to TRBD2 (5 bases). Trimming cost V 5 bases and J 4 bases, with 14 bases left between them. The CDR3 covers 14 residues. Per germline, CDR1 SGHVS and CDR2 FNYEAQ. The CDR3, as DNA: TGTGCCAGCAGCCGCCTTTACGGGGTAGAGACCCAGTACTTC. It codes for CASSRLYGVETQYF.

The V and J genes are TRBV3-1 and TRBJ2-4; the match to TRBD2 covers 11 bases. Germline V gene sequence: CDR1 LGHDT, CDR2 YNNKEL (reference sequence). Losses at the gene ends were 1 base for V and 0 bases for J; bases not matched to a gene: 8. The CDR3 spans 19 residues. The CDR3 protein is CASSQGTSGRRIAKNIQYF. CDR3 DNA sequence: TGTGCCAGCAGCCAAGGGACTAGCGGGCGTAGGATAGCCAAAAACATTCAGTACTTC.

The V call is TRBV20-1, the J call TRBJ2-5; 10 bases fit TRBD2. CDR3 size: 15 residues. V lost 3 bases, J lost 1 base, and 5 bases stayed unmatched. Germline CDR1 and CDR2: DFQATT and SNEGSKA (reference sequence). CDR3 sequence: CSASVAGGFQETQYF. The CDR3 nucleotides are TGCAGTGCTAGTGTAGCGGGAGGCTTCCAAGAGACCCAGTACTTC.

This clonotype occurred a few times. The chain employs TRBV27 and TRBJ2-7; the match to TRBD1 covers 7 bases. Germline assignment: CDR1 MNHEY and CDR2 SMNVEV (reference sequence). V lost 5 bases to trimming and J lost 2 bases; unmatched junction nucleotides: 9. CDR3 length: 15 residues. In DNA, the CDR3 is TGTGCCAGCAGTCAGACCGGGACAGAAGCCTACGAGCAGTACTTC. Protein sequence: CASSQTGTEAYEQYF.

Ten or more counts support this clonotype. Sequence at one end of the junction differs from germline and may be a read error. The chain couples TRBV29-1 to TRBJ2-1, with 9 bases that match TRBD2. CDR1 and CDR2 (germline): SQVTM, ANQGSEA. There are 16 residues in the CDR3. For the CDR3, the DNA is TGCAGCGTAGAAGGGGGGCGGGAGGGTCGATACAATGAGCAGTTCTTC. Translation gives CSVEGGREGRYNEQFF.

V and J are TRBV10-2 and TRBJ1-1, with unresolved D. The length of the CDR3 is 14 residues. Germline lookup yields CDR1 WSHSY and CDR2 SAAADI. V was clipped by 3 bases and J by 1 base, with 9 bases between them. The CDR3: CASSERDTNTEAFF. Here the CDR3 DNA reads TGCGCCAGCAGTGAAAGGGATACGAACACTGAAGCTTTCTTT.

This clonotype was recorded many times. The junction departs from the called germline gene at one end, perhaps through a read error. The V and J genes are TRBV12-3 or TRBV12-4 and TRBJ2-1; the D is unclear. This CDR3 is built from 11 residues. CDR3 in amino acids: CASSTGVAARF. CDR3 in DNA: TGTGCCAGCAGTACCGGCGTGGCTGCCCGATTC.

This clonotype has only a few counts. The V and J genes are TRBV6-5 and TRBJ1-5; 7 bases match TRBD1. With V trimmed by 7 bases and J by 6 bases, 12 bases remained unmatched. The CDR3 has 15 amino acids. Germline loops: CDR1 MNHEY, CDR2 SVGAGI. The DNA for the CDR3 is TGTGCCAGCAATTCCGACAGGGAGAAGGGTCAGCCCCAGCATTTT. Its translation: CASNSDREKGQPQHF.